Included here is one TCR beta chain sequence, with context. This sample is part of a study of shared T cell receptors in the human thymus. This CDR3 contains 14 residues. Deletions cut 0 bases from V and 1 base from J, with 7 bases between. Germline V lookup: CDR1 SGHRS, CDR2 YFSETQ. The protocol was immunoSEQ multiplex PCR, while the TCRdb copy is restricted to in-frame clones and leaves out a portion. The data show some 700,000 clones, approximately 85% seen once. These data were also filed under a second study, of human thymus T cells. From that report: Resections from corrective heart surgery supplied the thymus tissue. Biased V and J segment usage appeared in thymus and peripheral blood. Related reports documented highly overlapping thymic repertoires among unrelated individuals.

The sample comprised thymocytes. This clonotype originated in a girl under two years old with a congenital heart defect. This rearrangement joins TRBV5-1 to TRBJ1-1, with D unclear. CDR3: CASSLGSSNTEAFF. CDR3 in DNA: TGCGCCAGCAGCTTGGGCAGTTCGAACACTGAAGCTTTCTTT.